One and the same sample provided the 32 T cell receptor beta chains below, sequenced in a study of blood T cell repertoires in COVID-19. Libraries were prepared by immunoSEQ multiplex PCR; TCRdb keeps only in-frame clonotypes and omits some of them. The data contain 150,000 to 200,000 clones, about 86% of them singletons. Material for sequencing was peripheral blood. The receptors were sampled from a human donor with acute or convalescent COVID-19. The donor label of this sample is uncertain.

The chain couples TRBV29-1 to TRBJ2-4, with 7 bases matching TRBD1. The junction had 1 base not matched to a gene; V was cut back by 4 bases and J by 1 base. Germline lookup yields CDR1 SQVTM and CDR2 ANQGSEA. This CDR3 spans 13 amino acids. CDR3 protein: CSVADRAKNIQYF. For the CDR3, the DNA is TGCAGCGTTGCGGACAGGGCCAAAAACATTCAGTACTTC.

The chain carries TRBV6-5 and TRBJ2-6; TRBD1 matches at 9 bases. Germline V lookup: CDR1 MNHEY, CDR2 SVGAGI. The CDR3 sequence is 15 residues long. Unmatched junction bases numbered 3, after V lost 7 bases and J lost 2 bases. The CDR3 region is CASTRQGAGANVLTF. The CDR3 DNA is TGTGCCAGCACTAGACAGGGGGCTGGGGCCAACGTCCTGACTTTC.

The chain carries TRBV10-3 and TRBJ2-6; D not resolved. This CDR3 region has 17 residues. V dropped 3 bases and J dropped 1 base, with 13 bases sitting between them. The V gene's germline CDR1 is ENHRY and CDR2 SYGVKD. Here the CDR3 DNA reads TGTGCCATCAGTGACCTTCCACTCATATCTGGGGCCAACGTCCTGACTTTC. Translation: CAISDLPLISGANVLTF.

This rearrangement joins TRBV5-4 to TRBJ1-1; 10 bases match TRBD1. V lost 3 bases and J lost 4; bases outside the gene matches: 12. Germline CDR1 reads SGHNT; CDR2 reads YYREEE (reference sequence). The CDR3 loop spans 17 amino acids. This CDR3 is CASSSRTGGPLGTEAFF. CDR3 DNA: TGTGCCAGCAGCTCCCGGACAGGGGGACCCTTGGGCACTGAAGCTTTCTTT.

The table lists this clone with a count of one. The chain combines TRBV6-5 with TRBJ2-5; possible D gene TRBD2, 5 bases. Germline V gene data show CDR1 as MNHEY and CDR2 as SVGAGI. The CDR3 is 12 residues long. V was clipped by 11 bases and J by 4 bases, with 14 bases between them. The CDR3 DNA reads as TGTGCCGAGGTACCCCGGGGAGAGACCCAGTACTTC. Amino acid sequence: CAEVPRGETQYF.

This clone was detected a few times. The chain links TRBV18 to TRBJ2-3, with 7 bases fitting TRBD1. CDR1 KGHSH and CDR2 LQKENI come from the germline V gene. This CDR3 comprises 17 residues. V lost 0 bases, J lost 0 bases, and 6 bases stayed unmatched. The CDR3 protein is CASSPPGTAMSTDTQYF. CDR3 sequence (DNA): TGTGCCAGCTCACCACCCGGGACAGCCATGAGCACAGATACGCAGTATTTT. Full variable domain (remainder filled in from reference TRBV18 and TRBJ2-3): NAGVMQNPRHLVRRRGQEARLRCSPMKGHSHVYWYRQLPEEGLKFMVYLQKENIIDESGMPKERFSAEFPKEGPSILRIQQVVRGDSAAYFCASSPPGTAMSTDTQYFGPGTRLTVL.

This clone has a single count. CDR3 DNA: TGTGCCTGGAGGGGGGGTTTCAATGAGCAGTTCTTC. It yields the protein CAWRGGFNEQFF. The chain joins TRBV30 to TRBJ2-1; tentative D call: TRBD2 (6 bases). The CDR3 has 12 residues. Trimming cost V 3 bases and J 6 bases, with 9 bases left between them. Germline V gives CDR1 GTSNPN, CDR2 SVGIG (reference sequence).

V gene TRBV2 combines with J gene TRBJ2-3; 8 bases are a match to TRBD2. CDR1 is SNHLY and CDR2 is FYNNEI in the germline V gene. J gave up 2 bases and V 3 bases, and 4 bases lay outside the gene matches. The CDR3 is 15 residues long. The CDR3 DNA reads TGTGCCAGCAGTGACGCGGGAGGTTACACAGATACGCAGTATTTT. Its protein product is CASSDAGGYTDTQYF.

The CDR3 DNA follows: TGTGCCAGCAGCTTGGCGGGACAGGAAACAGGTCAGCCCCAGCATTTT. Its translation is CASSLAGQETGQPQHF. The rearrangement uses TRBV5-4 and TRBJ1-5; 8 bases are shared with TRBD1. Looked up from germline, CDR1 is SGHNT and CDR2 is YYREEE (reference sequence). The CDR3 runs 16 residues. V dropped 0 bases and J dropped 6; count of bases not matched to a gene: 8.

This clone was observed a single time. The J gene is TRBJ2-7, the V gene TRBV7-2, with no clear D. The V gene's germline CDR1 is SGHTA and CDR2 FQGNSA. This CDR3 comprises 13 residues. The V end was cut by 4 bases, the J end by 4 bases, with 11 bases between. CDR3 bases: TGTGCCAGCAGCTCCGGAGCGTCTTACGAGCAGTACTTC. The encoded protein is CASSSGASYEQYF.

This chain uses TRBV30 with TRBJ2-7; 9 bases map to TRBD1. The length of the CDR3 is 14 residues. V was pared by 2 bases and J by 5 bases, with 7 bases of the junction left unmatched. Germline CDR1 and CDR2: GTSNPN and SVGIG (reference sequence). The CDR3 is CAWSTGTGYNEQYF. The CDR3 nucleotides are TGTGCCTGGAGTACCGGGACAGGGTACAACGAGCAGTACTTC.

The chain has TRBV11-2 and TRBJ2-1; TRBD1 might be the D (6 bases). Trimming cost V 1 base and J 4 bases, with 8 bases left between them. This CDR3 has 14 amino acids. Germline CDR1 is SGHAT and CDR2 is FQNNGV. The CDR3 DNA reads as TGTGCCAGCAGCTTAGCAGGACAGTACAATGAGCAGTTCTTC. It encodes CASSLAGQYNEQFF.

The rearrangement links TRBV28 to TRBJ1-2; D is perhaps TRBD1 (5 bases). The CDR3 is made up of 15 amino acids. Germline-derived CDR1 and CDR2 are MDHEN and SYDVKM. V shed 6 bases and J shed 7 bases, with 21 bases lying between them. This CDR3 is CASRPRGGEGPGYTF. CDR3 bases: TGTGCCAGCAGACCCCGCGGGGGAGAGGGCCCTGGCTACACCTTC.

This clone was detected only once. For the CDR3, the DNA is TGTGCCAGCAGTGTTCACCCGGGGGATGGCTACACCTTC. Translation: CASSVHPGDGYTF. The chain employs TRBV27 and TRBJ1-2, with TRBD1 as a possible D gene (5 bases). The V end was cut by 5 bases, the J end by 6 bases, with 13 bases between. This CDR3 region has 13 residues. From germline, CDR1 is MNHEY and CDR2 SMNVEV (reference sequence).

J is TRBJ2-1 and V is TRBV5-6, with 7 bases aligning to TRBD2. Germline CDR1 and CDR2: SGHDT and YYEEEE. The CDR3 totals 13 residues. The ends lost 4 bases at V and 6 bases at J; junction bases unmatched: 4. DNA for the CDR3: TGTGCCAGCAGCGCGACTAGCTCCAATGAGCAGTTCTTC. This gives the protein CASSATSSNEQFF.

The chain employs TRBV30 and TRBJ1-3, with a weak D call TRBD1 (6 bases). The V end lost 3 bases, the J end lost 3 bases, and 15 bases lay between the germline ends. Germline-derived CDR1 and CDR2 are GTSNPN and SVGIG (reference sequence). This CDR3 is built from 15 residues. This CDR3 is CAWSPLGGYGNTIYF. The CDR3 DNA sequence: TGTGCCTGGAGCCCCCTTGGGGGCTATGGAAACACCATATATTTT.

The CDR3: CASSIGSGLETQYF. For the CDR3, the DNA is TGTGCCAGTAGTATAGGATCAGGCTTGGAGACCCAGTACTTC. V is TRBV19 and J is TRBJ2-5; D is ambiguous. CDR3 length: 14 residues. V lost 1 base and J lost 5, with 11 bases in between. Germline CDR1 is LNHDA and CDR2 is SQIVND (reference sequence).

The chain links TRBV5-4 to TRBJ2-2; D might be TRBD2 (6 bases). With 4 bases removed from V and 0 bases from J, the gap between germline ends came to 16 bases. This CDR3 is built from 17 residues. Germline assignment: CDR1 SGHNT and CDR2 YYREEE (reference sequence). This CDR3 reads CASSPNTGDANTGELFF. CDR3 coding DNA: TGTGCCAGCAGCCCTAATACGGGGGACGCGAACACCGGGGAGCTGTTTTTT. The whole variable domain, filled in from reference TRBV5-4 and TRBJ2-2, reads ETGVTQSPTHLIKTRGQQVTLRCSSQSGHNTVSWYQQALGQGPQFIFQYYREEENGRGNFPPRFSGLQFPNYSSELNVNALELDDSALYLCASSPNTGDANTGELFFGEGSRLTVL.

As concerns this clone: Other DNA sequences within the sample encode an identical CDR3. The CDR3 DNA reads as TGTGCCAGCAGCTATCATCCACAGTACAACAATGAGCAGTTCTTC. Its protein is CASSYHPQYNNEQFF. The rearrangement links TRBV28 to TRBJ2-1; D remains unclear. This CDR3 region has 15 residues. V was shortened by 6 bases and J by 5 bases, with 17 bases between the two germline ends. CDR1 and CDR2 from the germline V gene are MDHEN and SYDVKM.

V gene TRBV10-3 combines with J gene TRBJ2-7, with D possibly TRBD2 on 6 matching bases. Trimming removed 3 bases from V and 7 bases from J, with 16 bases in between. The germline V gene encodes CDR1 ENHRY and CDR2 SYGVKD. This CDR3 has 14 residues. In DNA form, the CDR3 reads TGTGCCATCAGTGAACTTAGCGGTCCGGGGGAGCAGTACTTC. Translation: CAISELSGPGEQYF.

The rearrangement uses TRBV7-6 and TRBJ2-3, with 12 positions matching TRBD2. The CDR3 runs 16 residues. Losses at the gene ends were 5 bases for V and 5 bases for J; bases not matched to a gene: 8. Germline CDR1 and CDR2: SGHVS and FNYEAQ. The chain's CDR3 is CASSPGLAGLRDTQYF. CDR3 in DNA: TGTGCCAGCAGCCCGGGACTAGCGGGCCTCCGAGATACGCAGTATTTT.

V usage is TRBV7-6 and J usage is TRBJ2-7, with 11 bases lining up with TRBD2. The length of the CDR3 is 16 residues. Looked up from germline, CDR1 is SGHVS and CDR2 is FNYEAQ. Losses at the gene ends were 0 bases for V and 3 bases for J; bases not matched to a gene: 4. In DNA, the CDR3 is TGTGCCAGCAGCTTAGCACTAGCGGGAGTGGGCTACGAGCAGTACTTC. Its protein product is CASSLALAGVGYEQYF.

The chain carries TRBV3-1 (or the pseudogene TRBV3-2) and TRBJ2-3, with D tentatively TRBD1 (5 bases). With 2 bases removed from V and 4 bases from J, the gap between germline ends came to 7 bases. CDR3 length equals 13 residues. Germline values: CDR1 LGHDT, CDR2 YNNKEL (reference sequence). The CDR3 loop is CASSQRGPDTQYF. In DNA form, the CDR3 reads TGTGCCAGCAGCCAAAGGGGCCCAGATACGCAGTATTTT.

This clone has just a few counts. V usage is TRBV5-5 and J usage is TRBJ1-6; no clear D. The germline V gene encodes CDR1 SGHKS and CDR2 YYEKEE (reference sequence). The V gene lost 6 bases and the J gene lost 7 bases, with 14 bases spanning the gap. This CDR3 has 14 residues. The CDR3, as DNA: TGTGCCAGCACCGTCGGACGGGAAAATTCACCCCTCCACTTT. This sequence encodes CASTVGRENSPLHF.

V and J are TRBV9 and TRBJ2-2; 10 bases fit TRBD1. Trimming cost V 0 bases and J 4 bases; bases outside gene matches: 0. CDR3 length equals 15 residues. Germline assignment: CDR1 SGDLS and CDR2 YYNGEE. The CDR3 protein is CASSVGTGGTGELFF. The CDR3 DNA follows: TGTGCCAGCAGCGTAGGGACAGGGGGCACCGGGGAGCTGTTTTTT.

CDR3 residues: CASSFPASGTDTQYF. CDR3 coding DNA: TGTGCCAGCAGTTTCCCCGCCTCAGGCACAGATACGCAGTATTTT. The chain carries TRBV28 and TRBJ2-3; D is undetermined. The CDR3 loop spans 15 amino acids. Looked up from germline, CDR1 is MDHEN and CDR2 is SYDVKM. V was shortened by 3 bases and J by 1 base, with 11 bases between the two germline ends.

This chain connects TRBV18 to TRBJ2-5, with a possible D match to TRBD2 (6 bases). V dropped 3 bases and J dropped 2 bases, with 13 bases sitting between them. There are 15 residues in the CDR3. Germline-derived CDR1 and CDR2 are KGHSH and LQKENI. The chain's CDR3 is CASSPSSAGQETQYF. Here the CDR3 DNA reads TGTGCCAGCTCACCGTCTTCCGCGGGACAAGAGACCCAGTACTTC.

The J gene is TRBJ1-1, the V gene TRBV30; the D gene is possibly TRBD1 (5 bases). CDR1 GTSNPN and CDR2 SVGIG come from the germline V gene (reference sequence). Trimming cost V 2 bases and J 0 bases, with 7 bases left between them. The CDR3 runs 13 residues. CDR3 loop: CAWSRQLNTEAFF. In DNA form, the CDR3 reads TGTGCCTGGAGTCGACAGCTGAACACTGAAGCTTTCTTT. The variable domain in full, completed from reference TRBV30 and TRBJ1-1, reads SQTIHQWPATLVQPVGSPLSLECTVEGTSNPNLYWYRQAAGRGLQLLFYSVGIGQISSEVPQNLSASRPQDRQFILSSKKLLLSDSGFYLCAWSRQLNTEAFFGQGTRLTVV.

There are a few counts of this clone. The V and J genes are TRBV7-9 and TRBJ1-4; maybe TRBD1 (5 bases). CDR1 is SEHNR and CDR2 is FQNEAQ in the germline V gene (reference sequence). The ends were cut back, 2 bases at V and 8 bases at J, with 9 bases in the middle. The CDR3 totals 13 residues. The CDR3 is CASSLYSGEKLFF. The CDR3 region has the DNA TGTGCCAGCAGCTTATATTCAGGGGAAAAACTGTTTTTT.

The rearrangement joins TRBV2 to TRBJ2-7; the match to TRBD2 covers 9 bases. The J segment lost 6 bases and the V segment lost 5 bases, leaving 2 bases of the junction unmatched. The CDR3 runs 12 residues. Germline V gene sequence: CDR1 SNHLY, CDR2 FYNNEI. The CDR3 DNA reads TGTGCCAGCAGTTTTAGCGGGAGCGAGCAGTACTTC. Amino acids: CASSFSGSEQYF.

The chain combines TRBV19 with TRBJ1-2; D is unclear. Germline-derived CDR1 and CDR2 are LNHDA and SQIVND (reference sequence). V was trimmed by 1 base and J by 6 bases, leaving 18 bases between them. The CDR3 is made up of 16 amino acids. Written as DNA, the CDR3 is TGTGCCAGTAGTATAGGTTATGGGCAAACGGGAGATGGCTACACCTTC. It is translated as CASSIGYGQTGDGYTF.

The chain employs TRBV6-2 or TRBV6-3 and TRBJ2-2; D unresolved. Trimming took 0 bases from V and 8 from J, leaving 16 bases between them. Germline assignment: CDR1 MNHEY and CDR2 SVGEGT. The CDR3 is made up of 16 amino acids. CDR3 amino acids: CASSYSGSNPPGELFF. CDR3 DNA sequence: TGTGCCAGCAGTTACTCGGGCTCGAACCCCCCTGGGGAGCTGTTTTTT.